The 11 T cell receptor beta chains below all came from one sample that was sequenced in a study of yellow fever vaccine responses in identical twins. Using its own MiXCR run on the RT-PCR reads, TCRdb lists one record per CDR3 protein. This sample has 20,000 or so distinct CDR3 sequences, with under 75% found just once. The sequenced sample was T cells from blood (PBMCs), unsorted or a sorted subset (not recorded which), obtained before or after yellow fever vaccination (not recorded which). These receptors were taken from a woman in her late teens or twenties who received the yellow fever vaccine.

The CDR3 bases are TGCGCCAGCAGCCCTCAAAGTGGAGAGCAGTTCTTC. Its translation: CASSPQSGEQFF. V and J are TRBV4-3 and TRBJ2-1; D unclear. CDR3 length: 12 residues. V was cut by 4 bases and J by 10 bases, with 11 bases left in between. The V gene's germline CDR1 is LGHNA and CDR2 YSLEER.

V and J are TRBV13 and TRBJ2-7, with TRBD2 matching over 7 bases. CDR3 length equals 12 residues. The junction had 0 bases not matched to a gene; V was cut back by 6 bases and J by 1 base. The germline V gene has CDR1 PRHDT and CDR2 FYEKMQ (reference sequence). As DNA, the CDR3 is TGTGCCAGCAGGGGGGGGTCCTACGAGCAGTACTTC. Translation: CASRGGSYEQYF.

This clonotype has just a few counts. This CDR3 reads CASSEASGSVGEQFF. CDR3 nucleotides: TGTGCCAGCAGTGAAGCTAGCGGGAGCGTGGGTGAGCAGTTCTTC. The rearrangement uses TRBV2 and TRBJ2-1; 9 bases line up with TRBD2. Germline CDR1 SNHLY, CDR2 FYNNEI. The CDR3 loop spans 15 amino acids. Trimming took 0 bases from V and 9 from J; bases not matched to a gene: 6. Drawing the rest from reference TRBV2 and TRBJ2-1, the complete variable domain is EPEVTQTPSHQVTQMGQEVILRCVPISNHLYFYWYRQILGQKVEFLVSFYNNEISEKSEIFDDQFSVERPDGSNFTLKIRSTKLEDSAMYFCASSEASGSVGEQFFGPGTRLTVL.

This chain joins TRBV11-1 and TRBJ2-2; 8 positions agree with TRBD1. The V gene end was trimmed by 5 bases and the J gene end by 6 bases; junction bases not matched to a gene: 5. Germline CDR1 is SGHAT and CDR2 is FQDESV (reference sequence). The CDR3 has 14 residues. Here the CDR3 reads CASSKTGAAGELFF. The CDR3 nucleotides are TGTGCCAGCAGCAAGACAGGGGCGGCCGGGGAGCTGTTTTTT.

Only a few counts were recorded for this clonotype. J is TRBJ2-1 and V is TRBV5-1; D unclear. The CDR3 totals 13 residues. Between the trimmed V and J ends, which lost 4 bases and 5 bases, there was a span of 10 bases. Germline V gives CDR1 SGHRS, CDR2 YFSETQ. DNA for the CDR3: TGCGCCAGCAGCCCGGGTCTAGACAATGAGCAGTTCTTC. Encoded protein: CASSPGLDNEQFF.

The rearrangement links TRBV10-1 to TRBJ2-3; 9 bases map to TRBD2. The CDR3 has 17 residues. Germline lookup yields CDR1 WNHNN and CDR2 SYGVQD (reference sequence). Germline trimming cut 2 bases from V and 0 bases from J; bases unmatched to any gene: 6. The CDR3 sequence is CASSELAGTPSTDTQYF. The DNA for the CDR3 is TGCGCCAGCAGTGAGCTAGCGGGGACGCCTAGCACAGATACGCAGTATTTT.

The genes are TRBV7-6 and TRBJ2-7; D gene unclear. Looked up from germline, CDR1 is SGHVS and CDR2 is FNYEAQ. Trimming took 2 bases from V and 3 from J, leaving 8 bases between them. The CDR3 extends over 13 amino acids. The CDR3 nucleotides are TGTGCCAGCAGCTTACTATCAGACTACGAGCAGTACTTC. It is translated as CASSLLSDYEQYF.

The rearrangement links TRBV23-1 to TRBJ2-7; TRBD1 is a possible D gene (5 bases). TRBV23-1 is designated an ORF whose function remains uncertain. Trimming removed 3 bases at V and 2 bases at J, with 8 bases between. The CDR3 consists of 13 residues. The CDR3 nucleotides are TGCGCCAGCAGTCAGGACAAAGCCTACGAGCAGTACGTC. Its protein product is CASSQDKAYEQYV.

Here the CDR3 DNA reads TGTGCCAGCAGCTTCGACAATGAGCAGTTCTTC. Its protein is CASSFDNEQFF. The chain couples TRBV7-9 to TRBJ2-1; unclear D gene. The CDR3 extends over 11 amino acids. The V gene lost 3 bases and the J gene lost 5 bases, with 2 bases spanning the gap. Germline V gene sequence: CDR1 SEHNR, CDR2 FQNEAQ (reference sequence).

The chain employs TRBV7-8 and TRBJ2-7; tentatively, D is TRBD1 (6 bases). The V end was cut by 3 bases, the J end by 3 bases, with 15 bases between. This CDR3 region has 15 residues. CDR1 and CDR2 (germline): SGHVS, FQNEAQ. The CDR3 region has the DNA TGTGCCAGCAGCTTCAGTCACCAGGGGCGCTACGAGCAGTACTTC. This sequence encodes CASSFSHQGRYEQYF.

V and J are TRBV19 and TRBJ1-2; 7 bases map to TRBD1. Germline-derived CDR1 and CDR2 are LNHDA and SQIVND (reference sequence). The CDR3 extends over 13 amino acids. V was clipped by 5 bases and J by 8 bases; unmatched bases: 8. CDR3 sequence reads: CASSPQGDKGYTF. CDR3 bases: TGTGCCAGTAGTCCCCAGGGGGATAAGGGCTACACCTTC.